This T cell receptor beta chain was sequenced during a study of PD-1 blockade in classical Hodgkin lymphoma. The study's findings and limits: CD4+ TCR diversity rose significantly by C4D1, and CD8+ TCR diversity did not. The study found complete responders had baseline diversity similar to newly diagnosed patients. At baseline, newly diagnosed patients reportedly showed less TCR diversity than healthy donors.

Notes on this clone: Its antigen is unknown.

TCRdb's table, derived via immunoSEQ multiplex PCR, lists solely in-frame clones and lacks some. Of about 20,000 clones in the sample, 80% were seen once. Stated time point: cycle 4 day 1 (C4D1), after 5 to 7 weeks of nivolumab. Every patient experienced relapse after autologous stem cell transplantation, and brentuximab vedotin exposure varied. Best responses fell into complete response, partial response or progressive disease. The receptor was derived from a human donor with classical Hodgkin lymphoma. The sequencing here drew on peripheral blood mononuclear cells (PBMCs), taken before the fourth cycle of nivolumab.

The CDR3 bases are TGTGCCAGCACCGAAGGAATCTCCGGCTACACCTTC. Protein product: CASTEGISGYTF. This chain links TRBV2 with TRBJ1-2; D is ambiguous. Germline V gives CDR1 SNHLY, CDR2 FYNNEI. V shed 7 bases and J shed 8 bases, with 14 bases lying between them. The CDR3 runs to 12 residues.